Shown below are 15 T cell receptor beta chains from a single sample sequenced in a study of beta chain features in type 1 diabetes. No antigens are known for them. Overall study results and limits: Type 1 diabetes patients had TCRB CDR3s that were shorter (moderately but significantly so) in all four CD4+ subsets.

Expressed TCRB transcripts were sequenced because the entire RNA isolate underwent reverse transcription. Measured with immunoSEQ multiplex PCR; TCRdb has only the in-frame clones, and not every one. Found here are some 350,000 clones, around 10% of them singletons; the top ten hold 0.45% to 0.65%. Sequencing was done on a sample of central memory CD4+ T cells from blood. Source of these receptors: a man aged 25-40 years with type 1 diabetes.

Ten or more counts support this clone. V is TRBV7-9 and J is TRBJ2-4; TRBD1 might be the D (6 bases). Looked up from germline, CDR1 is SEHNR and CDR2 is FQNEAQ (reference sequence). This CDR3 has 13 amino acids. V dropped 1 base and J dropped 9 bases, with 10 bases sitting between them. The chain's CDR3 is CASSLVDSIIQYF. For the CDR3, the DNA is TGTGCCAGCAGCTTAGTGGACAGTATCATTCAGTACTTC.

The chain couples TRBV11-1 to TRBJ2-5, with D perhaps matching TRBD1 (6 bases). The CDR3 runs to 15 residues. CDR1 and CDR2 (germline): SGHAT, FQDESV (reference sequence). Trimming cost V 5 bases and J 7 bases, with 20 bases left between them. DNA of the CDR3: TGTGCCAGCAGCCCGGACAGTCCCGCCCGGGGGACCCAGTACTTC. This codes for CASSPDSPARGTQYF.

This rearrangement joins TRBV7-3 to TRBJ1-2, with D tentatively TRBD1 (6 bases). Per germline, CDR1 SGHTA and CDR2 FQGTGA. There are 15 residues in the CDR3. Trimming shortened V by 4 bases and J by 0 bases, and 12 bases separated the two germline ends. The CDR3 DNA sequence: TGTGCCAGCAGCTCGCAGGGGTTTCCTAACTATGGCTACACCTTC. This gives the protein CASSSQGFPNYGYTF.

The sample holds many counts of this clone. The chain employs TRBV7-2 and TRBJ1-1; D is unclear. The V end lost 5 bases, the J end lost 1 base, and 8 bases lay between the germline ends. CDR1 and CDR2 from the germline V gene are SGHTA and FQGNSA. This CDR3 is built from 13 residues. CDR3 nucleotide sequence: TGTGCCAGCAGCCCTCATACGAACACTGAAGCTTTCTTT. It yields the protein CASSPHTNTEAFF.

This clone was detected only a few times. The chain is built from TRBV9 and TRBJ1-3; D gene ambiguous. The germline CDR1 and CDR2 sequences are SGDLS and YYNGEE. The germline V and J ends were trimmed by 2 bases and 5 bases, with 11 bases remaining between them. There are 14 residues in the CDR3. CDR3 sequence: CASSVAGRRNTIYF. CDR3 coding DNA: TGTGCCAGCAGCGTTGCGGGGAGAAGAAACACCATATATTTT.

This clone has more than one count but fewer than ten. J is TRBJ1-2 and V is TRBV13; the D is unclear. Trimming took off 0 bases at V and 4 bases at J, with 9 bases between the two ends. The CDR3 contains 14 residues. Germline values: CDR1 PRHDT, CDR2 FYEKMQ (reference sequence). CDR3 in DNA: TGTGCCAGCAGCTTAGGTACCGGAATCTATGGCTACACCTTC. This sequence encodes CASSLGTGIYGYTF.

This clone was counted only a few times. The chain couples TRBV28 to TRBJ1-5; D call uncertain. The CDR3 spans 15 residues. From germline, CDR1 is MDHEN and CDR2 SYDVKM. Trimming left V 3 bases short and J 7 bases short, with 16 bases between. CDR3 bases: TGTGCCAGCAGTTTCCTAGATCTGGTTGGGCAGCCCCAGCATTTT. Translation: CASSFLDLVGQPQHF.

This clone was counted a few times. The chain couples TRBV28 to TRBJ2-5; D is possibly TRBD1 (6 bases). The germline gives CDR1 MDHEN, CDR2 SYDVKM. Trimming cost V 5 bases and J 0 bases, with 13 bases left between them. The CDR3 runs to 15 residues. This CDR3 is CASSPRGMHQETQYF. In DNA, the CDR3 is TGTGCCAGCAGTCCCAGGGGCATGCACCAAGAGACCCAGTACTTC.

This clone was recorded a few times. V is TRBV7-9 and J is TRBJ2-5, with a weak D call TRBD2 (7 bases). The V end was cut by 5 bases, the J end by 5 bases, with 18 bases between. Germline-derived CDR1 and CDR2 are SEHNR and FQNEAQ (reference sequence). This CDR3 region has 15 residues. CDR3 protein: CASSHGGGAQETQYF. As DNA, the CDR3 is TGTGCCAGCAGCCATGGGGGGGGCGCGCAGGAGACCCAGTACTTC.

The chain employs TRBV6-6 and TRBJ1-4; D unresolved. CDR3 size: 14 residues. Trimming took 8 bases from V and 7 from J, leaving 17 bases between them. The V gene's germline CDR1 is MNHNY and CDR2 SVGAGI (reference sequence). The DNA of the CDR3 is TGTGCCAGCCTTCAATTGGTGGGTCGTGAAAAACTGTTTTTT. Its translation is CASLQLVGREKLFF.

This clone was picked up one time. The V and J genes are TRBV30 and TRBJ2-5, with D perhaps TRBD1 or TRBD2 (5 bases each). Trimming took off 3 bases at V and 1 base at J, with 15 bases between the two ends. CDR3 size: 15 residues. The germline CDR1 and CDR2 sequences are GTSNPN and SVGIG (reference sequence). CDR3 residues: CAWRQGVGSQETQYF. CDR3 nucleotides: TGTGCCTGGAGGCAAGGGGTTGGGAGCCAAGAGACCCAGTACTTC. The whole variable domain, remainder taken from reference TRBV30 and TRBJ2-5, is SQTIHQWPATLVQPVGSPLSLECTVEGTSNPNLYWYRQAAGRGLQLLFYSVGIGQISSEVPQNLSASRPQDRQFILSSKKLLLSDSGFYLCAWRQGVGSQETQYFGPGTRLLVL.

The chain uses TRBV28 and TRBJ2-7; no clear D. The CDR3 covers 13 residues. Trimming left V 6 bases short and J 0 bases short, with 9 bases between. CDR1 MDHEN and CDR2 SYDVKM come from the germline V gene. CDR3 in DNA: TGTGCCAGCAGGGGGTTCGCCTCCTACGAGCAGTACTTC. The encoded protein is CASRGFASYEQYF.

The chain has TRBV19 and TRBJ1-4, with D unresolved. Germline V gives CDR1 LNHDA, CDR2 SQIVND (reference sequence). The V and J ends lost 6 bases and 4 bases respectively, with 3 bases between them. This CDR3 is built from 11 residues. CDR3 amino acids: CASRSNEKLFF. CDR3 DNA sequence: TGTGCCAGTAGGAGTAATGAAAAACTGTTTTTT.

This clone has only a few counts. The rearrangement joins TRBV9 to TRBJ2-5; 8 bases match TRBD1. The CDR3 extends over 15 amino acids. Germline CDR1 and CDR2: SGDLS and YYNGEE. The V gene end was trimmed by 0 bases and the J gene end by 3 bases; junction bases not matched to a gene: 4. CDR3 bases: TGTGCCAGCAGCGTAGGGGCAGGGGGCGAAGAGACCCAGTACTTC. Translated: CASSVGAGGEETQYF. Combining the CDR3 with reference TRBV9 and TRBJ2-5 gives the whole variable domain DSGVTQTPKHLITATGQRVTLRCSPRSGDLSVYWYQQSLDQGLQFLIQYYNGEERAKGNILERFSAQQFPDLHSELNLSSLELGDSALYFCASSVGAGGEETQYFGPGTRLLVL.

The chain has TRBV30 and TRBJ2-1, with D hard to call. Looked up from germline, CDR1 is GTSNPN and CDR2 is SVGIG (reference sequence). The germline V and J ends were trimmed by 0 bases and 2 bases, with 8 bases remaining between them. The CDR3 sequence is 14 residues long. Here the CDR3 reads CAWSVAPTYNEQFF. In DNA, the CDR3 is TGTGCCTGGAGTGTGGCCCCGACCTACAATGAGCAGTTCTTC.